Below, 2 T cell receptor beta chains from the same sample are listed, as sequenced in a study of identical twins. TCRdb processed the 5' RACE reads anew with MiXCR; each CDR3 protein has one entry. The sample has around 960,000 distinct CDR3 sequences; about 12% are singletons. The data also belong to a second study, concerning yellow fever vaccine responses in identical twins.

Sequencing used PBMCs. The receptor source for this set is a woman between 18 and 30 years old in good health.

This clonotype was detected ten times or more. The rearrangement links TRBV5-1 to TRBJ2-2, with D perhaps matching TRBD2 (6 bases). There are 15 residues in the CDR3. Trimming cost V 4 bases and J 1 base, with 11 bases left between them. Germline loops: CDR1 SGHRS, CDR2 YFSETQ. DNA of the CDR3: TGCGCCAGCAGCGGGACCGGGGGGAACACCGGGGAGCTGTTTTTT. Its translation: CASSGTGGNTGELFF.

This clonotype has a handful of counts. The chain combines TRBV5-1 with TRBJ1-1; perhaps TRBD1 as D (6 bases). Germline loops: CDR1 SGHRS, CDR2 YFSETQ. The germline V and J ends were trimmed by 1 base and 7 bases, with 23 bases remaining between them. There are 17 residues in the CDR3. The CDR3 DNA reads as TGCGCCAGCAGCTTGTTGCTATCTTTCCGGGGGCGCGATGAAGCTTTCTTT. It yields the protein CASSLLLSFRGRDEAFF.